This TCR beta chain was observed in a study of T-cell reconstitution after alpha-beta-depleted transplantation in children (TCRdb year 2016). Study-level background: Using TCR repertoire profiling, the study quantitatively followed how T-cell immune reconstitution unfolded in children after TCRalphabeta/CD19-depleted allogeneic hematopoietic cell transplantation.

Libraries were made using PCR. For sequencing, an Illumina HiSeq 2500 was employed. TCR library preparation used molecular barcoding, with unique molecular identifiers applied to normalize quantification of the TCRbeta repertoire. TCRdb reworked the public reads: Q25 trimming with fastp, MiXCR clone assembly, productive beta chains retained. A single entry per CDR3 protein holds the most common genes and DNA from its merged rows. Here the sample has hundreds of thousands of distinct CDR3 sequences; 32% occur a single time. The ten largest clones add up to 2% to 3% of the sample. With regard to this clonotype: Which antigen it targets is not known. Base qualities are not recorded, but no much larger clone differs from it by a single base.

Spanning cysteine to phenylalanine, the CDR3 consists of 14 amino acids. The entry retains the CDR3 DNA only, 42 bases that are in frame from base 1. CDR1 and CDR2 were assigned from the germline V gene as SGHVS and FQNEAQ. Trimming removed 5 bases from V and 5 bases from J, leaving 15 bases between the germline ends. The clonotype was recovered from a human donor who donated a stem cell graft to a child with aplastic anemia. The chain was built from TRBV7-8 and TRBJ2-5, and TRBD1 may be the D gene, going by 6 matching bases. The sequences come from PBMCs from the stem cell graft donor, collected from the stem cell graft. The DNA reads as follows: TGTGCCAGCAGCCCTAGGGGGAATGGGGAGACCCAGTACTTC. This yields the protein CASSPRGNGETQYF.